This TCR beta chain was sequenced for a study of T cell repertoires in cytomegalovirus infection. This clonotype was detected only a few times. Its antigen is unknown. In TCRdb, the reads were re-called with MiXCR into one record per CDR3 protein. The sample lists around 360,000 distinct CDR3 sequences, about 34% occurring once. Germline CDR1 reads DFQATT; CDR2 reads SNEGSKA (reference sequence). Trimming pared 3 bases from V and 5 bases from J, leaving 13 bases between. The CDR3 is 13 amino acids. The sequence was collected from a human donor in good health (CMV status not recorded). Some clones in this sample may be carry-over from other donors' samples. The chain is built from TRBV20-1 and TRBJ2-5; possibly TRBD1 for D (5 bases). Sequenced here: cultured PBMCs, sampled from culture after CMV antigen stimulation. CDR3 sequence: CSASGLGVETQYF. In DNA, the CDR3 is TGCAGTGCTAGCGGTCTAGGGGTCGAGACCCAGTACTTC.